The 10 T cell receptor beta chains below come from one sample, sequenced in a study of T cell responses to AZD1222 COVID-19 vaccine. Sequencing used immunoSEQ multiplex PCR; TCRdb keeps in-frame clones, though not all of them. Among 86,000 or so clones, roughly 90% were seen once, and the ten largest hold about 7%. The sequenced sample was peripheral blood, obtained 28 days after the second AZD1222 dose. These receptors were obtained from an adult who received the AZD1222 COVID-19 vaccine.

The CDR3 reads CASSDLLGTAQVYGYTF. The CDR3 DNA is TGTGCCAGCAGTGACCTGCTCGGGACAGCTCAGGTCTATGGCTACACCTTC. The chain recombines TRBV6-1 with TRBJ1-2, with 7 bases matching TRBD1. The CDR3 runs 17 residues. Per germline, CDR1 MNHNS and CDR2 SASEGT. J was trimmed by 4 bases and V by 3 bases; bases with no gene match: 14.

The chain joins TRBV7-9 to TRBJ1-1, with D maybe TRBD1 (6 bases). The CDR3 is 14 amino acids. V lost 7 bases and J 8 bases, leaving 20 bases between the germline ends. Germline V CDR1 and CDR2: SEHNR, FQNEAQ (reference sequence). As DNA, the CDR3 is TGTGCCAGCAACAAACAGGGCCCTTTGAAGGAAGCTTTCTTT. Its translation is CASNKQGPLKEAFF.

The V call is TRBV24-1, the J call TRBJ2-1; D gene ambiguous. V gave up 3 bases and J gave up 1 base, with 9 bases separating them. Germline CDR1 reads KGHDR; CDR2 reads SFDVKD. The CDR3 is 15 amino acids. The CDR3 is CATSDLGVSYNEQFF. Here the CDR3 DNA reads TGTGCCACCAGTGATCTTGGGGTTTCCTACAATGAGCAGTTCTTC.

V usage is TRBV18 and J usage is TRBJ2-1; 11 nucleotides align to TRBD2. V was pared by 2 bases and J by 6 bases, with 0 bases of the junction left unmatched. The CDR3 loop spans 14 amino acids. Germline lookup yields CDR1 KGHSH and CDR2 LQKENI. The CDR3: CASSPGTSGNEQFF. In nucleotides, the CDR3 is TGTGCCAGCTCACCAGGGACTAGCGGCAATGAGCAGTTCTTC.

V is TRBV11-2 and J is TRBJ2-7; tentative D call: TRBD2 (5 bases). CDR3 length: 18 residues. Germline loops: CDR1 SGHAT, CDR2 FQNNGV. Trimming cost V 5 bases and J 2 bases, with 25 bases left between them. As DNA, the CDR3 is TGTGCCAGCAGCCGATTCATGGAGGACGGGGTTATAGCCTACGAGCAGTACTTC. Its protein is CASSRFMEDGVIAYEQYF. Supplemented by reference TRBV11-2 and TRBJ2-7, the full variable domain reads EAGVAQSPRYKIIEKRQSVAFWCNPISGHATLYWYQQILGQGPKLLIQFQNNGVVDDSQLPKDRFSAERLKGVDSTLKIQPAKLEDSAVYLCASSRFMEDGVIAYEQYFGPGTRLTVT.

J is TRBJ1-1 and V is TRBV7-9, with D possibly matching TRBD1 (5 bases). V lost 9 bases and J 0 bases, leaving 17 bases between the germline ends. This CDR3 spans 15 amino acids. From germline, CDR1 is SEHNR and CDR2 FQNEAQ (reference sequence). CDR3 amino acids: CASYDDSRMNTEAFF. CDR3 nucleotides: TGTGCCAGTTACGATGACAGCCGGATGAACACTGAAGCTTTCTTT. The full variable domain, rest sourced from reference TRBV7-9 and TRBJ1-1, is DTGVSQNPRHKITKRGQNVTFRCDPISEHNRLYWYRQTLGQGPEFLTYFQNEAQLEKSRLLSDRFSAERPKGSFSTLEIQRTEQGDSAMYLCASYDDSRMNTEAFFGQGTRLTVV.

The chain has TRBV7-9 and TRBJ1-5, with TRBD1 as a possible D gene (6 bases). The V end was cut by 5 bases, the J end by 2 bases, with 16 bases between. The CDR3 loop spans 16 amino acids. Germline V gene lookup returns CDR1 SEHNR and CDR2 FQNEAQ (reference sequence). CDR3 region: CASSTGQPTGNQPQHF. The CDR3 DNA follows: TGTGCCAGCAGCACCGGACAGCCCACGGGCAATCAGCCCCAGCATTTT.

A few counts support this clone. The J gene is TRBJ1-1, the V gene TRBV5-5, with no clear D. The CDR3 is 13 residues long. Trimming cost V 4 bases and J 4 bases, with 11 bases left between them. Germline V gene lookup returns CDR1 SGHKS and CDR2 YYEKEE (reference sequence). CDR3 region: CASSPREFTEAFF. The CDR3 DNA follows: TGTGCCAGCAGCCCGAGGGAGTTCACTGAAGCTTTCTTT. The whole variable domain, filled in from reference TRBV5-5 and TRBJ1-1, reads DAGVTQSPTHLIKTRGQQVTLRCSPISGHKSVSWYQQVLGQGPQFIFQYYEKEERGRGNFPDRFSARQFPNYSSELNVNALLLGDSALYLCASSPREFTEAFFGQGTRLTVV.

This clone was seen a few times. Written as DNA, the CDR3 is TGCAGCGTTGGTAGAGGTTTAGGGAACACTGAAGCTTTCTTT. It specifies CSVGRGLGNTEAFF. V is TRBV29-1 and J is TRBJ1-1, with D uncertain. Per the germline V gene, CDR1 is SQVTM and CDR2 is ANQGSEA. V lost 4 bases and J 1 base, leaving 13 bases between the germline ends. This CDR3 comprises 14 residues. The complete variable domain, with remaining parts taken from reference TRBV29-1 and TRBJ1-1, reads SAVISQKPSRDICQRGTSLTIQCQVDSQVTMMFWYRQQPGQSLTLIATANQGSEATYESGFVIDKFPISRPNLTFSTLTVSNMSPEDSSIYLCSVGRGLGNTEAFFGQGTRLTVV.

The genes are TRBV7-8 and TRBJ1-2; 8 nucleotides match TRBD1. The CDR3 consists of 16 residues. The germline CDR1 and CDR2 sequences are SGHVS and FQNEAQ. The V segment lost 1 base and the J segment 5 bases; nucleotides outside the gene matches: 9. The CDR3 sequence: CASSLEVPTGGYGYTF. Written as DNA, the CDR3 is TGTGCCAGCAGCTTAGAGGTCCCCACAGGGGGATATGGCTACACCTTC.